This is a list of T cell receptor beta chains from one sample in a study of blood T cell repertoires in COVID-19. Measured with immunoSEQ multiplex PCR; TCRdb has only the in-frame clones, and not every one. This sample has 120,000 to 150,000 clones, with roughly 82% found just once. Sequencing input: peripheral blood. These receptors were obtained from a human donor in a cohort sampled during active COVID-19. The CDR3 runs from the conserved cysteine through the conserved F or W. The D gene is left open where the match is weak. Size is stated for part of the rows, as once, few or many counts, or as a class when the clone is expanded.

CDR3aa: CASILRLAPNEQFF; CDR3nt: TGTGCCAGCATCCTCCGACTAGCCCCCAATGAGCAGTTCTTC; d_gene: TRBD2; v_gene: TRBV5-5; j_gene: TRBJ2-1; abundance: NA
CDR3aa: CASSQEGQGTDTQYF; CDR3nt: TGCGCCAGCAGCCAAGAGGGACAGGGCACAGATACGCAGTATTTT; d_gene: TRBD1; v_gene: TRBV4-1; j_gene: TRBJ2-3; abundance: NA
CDR3aa: CASSIVGTGFRTTGELFF; CDR3nt: TGTGCCAGTAGTATAGTTGGGACAGGGTTTCGAACCACCGGGGAGCTGTTTTTT; d_gene: TRBD1; v_gene: TRBV19; j_gene: TRBJ2-2; abundance: NA
CDR3aa: CAWRDRGSDGYTF; CDR3nt: TGTGCCTGGAGGGACAGGGGGTCTGATGGCTACACCTTC; d_gene: TRBD1; v_gene: TRBV30; j_gene: TRBJ1-2; abundance: few
CDR3aa: CASSDGIVTDTQYF; CDR3nt: TGTGCCAGCAGTGACGGGATCGTTACAGATACGCAGTATTTT; d_gene: NA; v_gene: TRBV2; j_gene: TRBJ2-3; abundance: NA
CDR3aa: CASSDRVRTYGYTF; CDR3nt: TGTGCCAGCAGCGACAGGGTTCGTACCTATGGCTACACCTTC; d_gene: TRBD1; v_gene: TRBV6-5; j_gene: TRBJ1-2; abundance: NA
CDR3aa: CASSLSAGGEKLFF; CDR3nt: TGCGCCAGCAGCCTCTCGGCGGGGGGGGAAAAACTGTTTTTT; d_gene: NA; v_gene: TRBV5-1; j_gene: TRBJ1-4; abundance: NA
CDR3aa: CSATGTQKQFF; CDR3nt: TGCAGTGCTACCGGGACTCAAAAGCAGTTCTTC; d_gene: NA; v_gene: TRBV20-1; j_gene: TRBJ2-1; abundance: NA
CDR3aa: CASSPRTGAEQYF; CDR3nt: TGTGCCAGCTCACCTCGGACAGGGGCCGAGCAGTACTTC; d_gene: TRBD1; v_gene: TRBV18; j_gene: TRBJ2-7; abundance: NA
CDR3aa: CASSFPGQGDNSPLHF; CDR3nt: TGTGCCAGCAGTTTCCCGGGACAGGGGGATAATTCACCCCTCCACTTT; d_gene: TRBD1; v_gene: TRBV6-6; j_gene: TRBJ1-6; abundance: NA
CDR3aa: CASRQGLSGDGYTF; CDR3nt: TGTGCCAGCCGACAGGGTCTAAGCGGTGATGGCTACACCTTC; d_gene: TRBD1; v_gene: TRBV6-5; j_gene: TRBJ1-2; abundance: NA
CDR3aa: CASSIGRTSAYNEQFF; CDR3nt: TGTGCCAGTAGTATAGGTCGGACTAGCGCGTACAATGAGCAGTTCTTC; d_gene: TRBD2; v_gene: TRBV19; j_gene: TRBJ2-1; abundance: few
CDR3aa: CASSLGLASGTDTQYF; CDR3nt: TGTGCCAGCAGCTTGGGACTAGCGAGTGGCACAGATACGCAGTATTTT; d_gene: TRBD2; v_gene: TRBV7-9; j_gene: TRBJ2-3; abundance: NA
CDR3aa: CAISELASVPDTQYF; CDR3nt: TGTGCCATCAGTGAGTTGGCTAGCGTGCCAGATACGCAGTATTTT; d_gene: NA; v_gene: TRBV10-3; j_gene: TRBJ2-3; abundance: NA